A single sample gave rise to the 10 T cell receptor beta chains below, sequenced in a study of blood T cells in healthy people across ages. PCR was performed a second time for about 6 to 11 cycles using a sample-barcoded 5' primer and a J-beta primer mix. TCRdb independently ran MiXCR on the 5' RACE reads; one entry per CDR3 protein. The repertoire holds hundreds of thousands of distinct CDR3 sequences, with more than 45% as singletons. Sequencing was performed on blood. These receptor sequences come from a man older than 75 in good health.

V gene TRBV20-1 combines with J gene TRBJ1-2; 7 nucleotides align to TRBD1. This CDR3 is 13 amino acids long. Per the germline V gene, CDR1 is DFQATT and CDR2 is SNEGSKA (reference sequence). V lost 4 bases to trimming and J lost 3 bases; unmatched junction nucleotides: 5. CDR3 sequence reads: CSATVDRDYGYTF. DNA of the CDR3: TGCAGTGCTACAGTAGACAGGGACTATGGCTACACCTTC.

The chain employs TRBV29-1 and TRBJ1-1; D unclear. CDR3 length: 14 amino acids. The germline V and J ends were trimmed by 1 base and 0 bases, with 9 bases remaining between them. CDR1 is SQVTM, CDR2 ANQGSEA, per germline. CDR3 loop: CSVEAEPLNTEAFF. CDR3 nucleotide sequence: TGCAGCGTTGAAGCGGAGCCCCTGAACACTGAAGCTTTCTTT. The complete variable domain, with remaining parts taken from reference TRBV29-1 and TRBJ1-1, reads SAVISQKPSRDICQRGTSLTIQCQVDSQVTMMFWYRQQPGQSLTLIATANQGSEATYESGFVIDKFPISRPNLTFSTLTVSNMSPEDSSIYLCSVEAEPLNTEAFFGQGTRLTVV.

The sample holds a few counts of this clonotype. The chain uses TRBV7-3 and TRBJ2-4, with D unresolved. The DNA end favors TRBJ2-7, so the J call may be wrong. This CDR3 has 12 residues. Germline lookup yields CDR1 SGHTA and CDR2 FQGTGA. The CDR3 sequence: CASSHPGTEQYF. Written as DNA, the CDR3 is TGTGCCAGCAGCCACCCTGGAACCGAGCAGTACTTC.

This clonotype was counted at least ten times. V is TRBV7-2 and J is TRBJ2-1, with a weak D call TRBD2 (5 bases). Trimming removed 4 bases from V and 4 bases from J, with 14 bases in between. This CDR3 contains 15 residues. Per the germline V gene, CDR1 is SGHTA and CDR2 is FQGNSA. The CDR3 coding sequence is TGTGCCAGCAGCTCCGAGGGCCAAGGGTACAATGAGCAGTTCTTC. Residues: CASSSEGQGYNEQFF.

This sequence joins TRBV6-5 and TRBJ1-1; 7 nucleotides match TRBD1. CDR3 length equals 15 residues. Trimming removed 1 base from V and 5 bases from J; junction bases left unmatched: 7. CDR1 and CDR2 (germline): MNHEY, SVGAGI. CDR3 nucleotides: TGTGCCAGCAGTTACTATGCGAGGGGGCCGACTGAAGCTTTCTTT. Its translation: CASSYYARGPTEAFF.

The V gene is TRBV7-2, the J gene TRBJ1-2, with D possibly TRBD1 on 6 matching bases. Germline lookup yields CDR1 SGHTA and CDR2 FQGNSA. CDR3 length: 14 residues. Trimming took 0 bases from V and 4 from J, leaving 9 bases between them. CDR3 residues: CASSLARDIYGYTF. The CDR3 bases are TGTGCCAGCAGCTTAGCCCGGGACATCTATGGCTACACCTTC.

About this clonotype: Relative to the germline gene, one junction end is altered; a read error may explain this. The chain joins TRBV5-1 to TRBJ1-1; D uncertain. Germline-derived CDR1 and CDR2 are SGHRS and YFSETQ. The CDR3 sequence is 13 residues long. The CDR3 DNA is TGCGCCAGCAGCTTGGGGGAGAACCCTGAAGCTTTCTTT. Its translation is CASSLGENPEAFF.

Note on this clonotype: A much bigger clone sits one base away, suggesting this may be a read error. The chain combines TRBV6-5 with TRBJ2-5, with unresolved D. Germline assignment: CDR1 MNHEY and CDR2 SVGAGI. The CDR3 is made up of 15 amino acids. V shed 8 bases and J shed 11 bases, with 27 bases lying between them. The CDR3: CASRKDVYSYDEQYF. The DNA of the CDR3 is TGTGCCAGCCGGAAAGACGTCTACTCCTACGATGAGCAGTACTTC.

In this sample, this clonotype turned up a few times. The V call is TRBV12-3 or TRBV12-4, the J call TRBJ2-1, with 9 bases identical to TRBD2. This CDR3 is built from 15 residues. With V trimmed by 6 bases and J by 5 bases, 8 bases remained unmatched. The CDR3 sequence is CASSPLAGLHNEQFF. CDR3 DNA sequence: TGTGCCAGCAGCCCTCTAGCGGGACTTCACAATGAGCAGTTCTTC.

The J gene is TRBJ2-7, the V gene TRBV5-1; TRBD1 aligns across 7 bases. The CDR3 length is 15 residues. V gave up 6 bases and J gave up 0 bases; unmatched junction bases: 9. The germline gives CDR1 SGHRS, CDR2 YFSETQ. The CDR3 loop reads CASTRDSSISYEQYF. DNA of the CDR3: TGCGCCAGCACTCGGGACAGCAGCATCTCCTACGAGCAGTACTTC.